This T cell receptor beta chain was recorded in a study of Ad26.COV2.S vaccination and SARS-CoV-2 variants. Clones were read by immunoSEQ multiplex PCR, and TCRdb kept only the in-frame ones, dropping some. This table holds about 410,000 clones, 80% to 95% found once. This clone was counted between two and nine times. As for treatment: 15 to 20 received Ad26.COV2.S at low or high dose, single or two shots; about 5 received placebo; per-sample allocation not given. Specimens were obtained on day 63 following the first vaccine or placebo injection. CDR3 length: 17 residues. Germline CDR1 is LGHDT and CDR2 is YNNKEL (reference sequence). Trimming left V 1 base short and J 0 bases short, with 13 bases between.

The sequenced sample was peripheral blood, obtained in a trial of Ad26.COV2.S vaccine versus placebo. This TCR was sampled from a person aged 18 to 59 who received the Ad26.COV2.S COVID-19 vaccine or a placebo. The chain uses TRBV3-1 (or the pseudogene TRBV3-2) and TRBJ1-3, with D possibly being TRBD1 (5 bases). CDR3 DNA sequence: TGTGCCAGCAGCCAAGCCCCTAGGGGATCCTCTGGAAACACCATATATTTT. Translated, it gives CASSQAPRGSSGNTIYF.